This T cell receptor beta chain was observed in a study of OX40 agonist ivuxolimab in advanced cancers. Concerning the study at large: Ivuxolimab was a fully human IgG2 agonistic monoclonal antibody targeting the costimulatory receptor OX40 (CD134). Of the approximately 50 dose-escalation patients, hepatocellular carcinoma was present in roughly 19, melanoma in around 15, renal cell carcinoma in 9 and head and neck cancer in 9. The monotherapy dose-escalation portion (N ≈ 52 patients) of the phase I ivuxolimab trial is reported in the paper. A male proportion of roughly 85% and a mean age of roughly 55 years, ranging from about 20 to 79, were recorded for the dose-escalation cohort. Peripheral TCRbeta sequencing was intended to test whether TCR sequence diversity was altered and clonal T-cell expansion was caused by ivuxolimab. Prior anti-PD-1, anti-PD-L1 or anti-CTLA-4 therapy was permitted, and checkpoint inhibitors had been received by 40% to 50% of dose-escalation patients. Partial responses occurred in three dose-escalation patients: two with cutaneous melanoma and one with hepatocellular carcinoma. Intravenous ivuxolimab was administered to patients every 2 weeks at six dose levels: 0.01, 0.1, 0.3, 1.5, 3 and 10 mg/kg.

This clone was seen just once. The antigen this receptor binds is unknown. A junction boundary mismatches the germline segment, possibly from a read error. Overall study outcomes, separate from this receptor: Antigen specificity was not determined for the clonally expanded peripheral T cells. At doses of 0.1 to 3.0 mg/kg, clonal expansion of both CD4+ and CD8+ T cells in blood was seen between baseline and week 6. Low levels of normalized T-cell clonal expansion were also seen in some patients who did not respond. In the 0.1-3.0 mg/kg groups, partial responders were among the patients with the lowest normalized peripheral clonal expansion, particularly in CD8+ T cells. On average, CD8+ T cells showed more expanded clones than CD4+ T cells after ivuxolimab.

CDR1 and CDR2, looked up from the germline V gene, are SGHNT and YENEEA. The CDR3 holds 11 amino acids from the cysteine to the phenylalanine. The entry retains the CDR3 DNA only, 33 bases that are in frame from base 1. To sequence the TCRbeta CDR3 region, genomic DNA was isolated from the sorted cells. TCRbeta CDR3 regions were sequenced using the immunoSEQ Assay. TCRdb took over this immuneACCESS table, retaining in-frame rearrangements with V and J assigned. Such tables are incomplete; in checked studies, under half of the missing clones stem from an unresolved V gene, and the remainder is unexplained. Present in this sample are over 35,000 clones, about 85% of which were seen just once. The biggest ten clones account for about a sixth of the sample. Patients with a history of autoimmune disease or receiving systemic immunosuppression were excluded from the trial. In every dose cohort, peripheral blood was drawn for TCR sequencing at baseline, cycle 4 day 1, and cycle 7 day 1. Samples came from an open-label, multicenter, first-in-human phase I dose-escalation trial of ivuxolimab. Adults with locally advanced or metastatic head and neck squamous cell, hepatocellular, melanoma or renal cell carcinoma were enrolled in the trial. Before TCR sequencing, CD4+ T cells and CD8+ T cells were sorted from peripheral blood as separate populations.

The sequence came from an adult with an advanced solid tumor such as melanoma, head and neck, liver or kidney cancer. Sequenced material: CD4+ or CD8+ T cells sorted from blood, taken in a trial of the OX40 agonist ivuxolimab. Here the chain combines TRBV11-3 and TRBJ2-7; the D gene is not confidently resolved. The CDR3 loop reads CASSSLRITIF. The DNA is TGTGCCAGCAGCTCGTTACGGATTACTATCTTC.